This T cell receptor beta chain stems from a study of cytomegalovirus exposure and HLA in healthy donors. Looked up from germline, CDR1 is MNHEY and CDR2 is SMNVEV (reference sequence). Unmatched junction bases numbered 14, after V lost 6 bases and J lost 1 base. This CDR3 is 18 amino acids long. Donors counted as nominally healthy when sampled, yet unrecorded immune exposures were likely. PCR employed 60 Vbeta and 13 Jbeta primers. Using immunoSEQ multiplex PCR, the repertoire was profiled, and TCRdb retains in-frame clones only, with some absent. The sample lists about 150,000 clones, 65% to 75% seen once, with approximately 4.2% in the top ten. On this clone: Its antigen is as yet unknown.

The study's findings and limits: A later analysis reportedly found fewer N-insertions in an Asian-associated ancestry cluster than the roughly 670-donor mean. HLA-A and HLA-B allele assignments for most subjects were reportedly predicted accurately using TCR beta sequences. In a later analysis, parvovirus B19, influenza, CMV and Epstein-Barr virus appeared linked to several top co-occurrence clusters.

Sequenced material: PBMCs. The chain links TRBV27 to TRBJ1-4; 7 nucleotides agree with TRBD1. This sequence was found in a man aged 55 to 70 in good health and CMV-seronegative. CDR3 loop: CASRLDRNDRGTNEKLFF. For the CDR3, the DNA is TGTGCCAGCAGACTGGACAGGAATGATCGGGGAACTAATGAAAAACTGTTTTTT.